This T cell receptor beta chain was sequenced for a study of human T cells and chemical hapten exposure. TCRdb re-derived calls from the RACE reads in MiXCR, one entry per CDR3 protein. The table has tens of thousands of distinct CDR3 sequences, 9.9% seen once. Time point indicated: pre-sensitization, week 0. Treatment indicated: therapeutic diphenylcyclopropenone sensitization with weekly scalp DPC. Blood was drawn before each patch test was applied. This clonotype appeared many times. V lost 7 bases, J lost 5 bases, and 14 bases lay in between. The CDR3 runs 14 residues. The sequence came from a middle-aged man with alopecia areata. Some clones in this sample may be carry-over from other donors' samples. The sample consisted of whole blood, taken in connection with sensitization to the hapten diphenylcyclopropenone (DPC). The V call is TRBV12-3 or TRBV12-4, the J call TRBJ1-4; D remains ambiguous. CDR3: CASTLTNGNEKLFF. CDR3 in DNA: TGTGCCAGCACCTTGACTAACGGAAATGAAAAACTGTTTTTT.